This TCR beta chain is from a study of blood T cells in healthy people across ages. For the second PCR, which ran for about 6 to 11 cycles, a sample-barcoded 5' primer and a J-beta primer mix were used. Using its own MiXCR run on the 5' RACE reads, TCRdb lists one record per CDR3 protein. This sample has about 1.8 million distinct CDR3 sequences; around 50% occur once, and the top ten carry 2% to 2.5%. Germline CDR1 SGHDT, CDR2 YYEEEE. V was pared by 0 bases and J by 6 bases, with 10 bases between. The CDR3 is made up of 13 amino acids. The origin of this receptor is a woman between 40 and 50 years old in good health. This sequence joins TRBV5-6 and TRBJ2-7; either TRBD1 or TRBD2 may supply D (5 bases each). Material for sequencing was blood. In DNA form, the CDR3 reads TGTGCCAGCAGCTTGGTGGGGGAAATCGAGCAGTACTTC. Residues: CASSLVGEIEQYF.